The 15 T cell receptor beta chains below come from one sample, sequenced in a study of blood T cell repertoires in COVID-19. Using immunoSEQ multiplex PCR, the repertoire was profiled, and TCRdb retains in-frame clones only, with some absent. The sample consists of about 260,000 clones, about nine tenths of them appearing once. What was sequenced was PBMCs or T cells enriched from blood (not recorded which). The receptors here all came from a woman younger than 45 with acute COVID-19.

The gene calls are TRBV11-2 and TRBJ2-7; TRBD1 matches 10 bases. CDR1 is SGHAT and CDR2 is FQNNGV in the germline V gene. J gave up 6 bases and V 4 bases, and 9 bases lay outside the gene matches. CDR3 length: 15 amino acids. CDR3 loop: CASSSPGQGLPEQYF. The CDR3 nucleotides are TGTGCCAGCAGCTCGCCGGGACAGGGGCTTCCCGAGCAGTACTTC.

The CDR3 DNA sequence: TGTGCCAGCAGCTGGCAGACTAGCGGGAGTGCTGGGGAGCTGTTTTTT. This sequence encodes CASSWQTSGSAGELFF. The chain uses TRBV7-3 and TRBJ2-2; 12 nucleotides agree with TRBD2. The CDR3 extends over 16 amino acids. Germline lookup yields CDR1 SGHTA and CDR2 FQGTGA. Trimming took 4 bases from V and 8 from J; bases not matched to a gene: 8.

This clone was seen a few times. The chain combines TRBV29-1 with TRBJ2-3; 7 nucleotides agree with TRBD1. The germline V gene encodes CDR1 SQVTM and CDR2 ANQGSEA. The ends lost 7 bases at V and 3 bases at J; junction bases unmatched: 10. This CDR3 contains 14 residues. CDR3 loop: CSAHDRERTDTQYF. For the CDR3, the DNA is TGCAGCGCCCACGACAGGGAAAGAACAGATACGCAGTATTTT.

The chain uses TRBV19 and TRBJ2-1; 7 bases map to TRBD2. Germline CDR1 reads LNHDA; CDR2 reads SQIVND (reference sequence). There are 15 residues in the CDR3. The ends lost 7 bases at V and 6 bases at J; junction bases unmatched: 12. CDR3 coding DNA: TGTGCCAGTACCTCAAGGACTAGAGAGGCCAATGAGCAGTTCTTC. Encoded protein: CASTSRTREANEQFF.

A single count supports this clone. This rearrangement joins TRBV30 to TRBJ1-1, with 8 nucleotides matching TRBD1. Germline trimming cut 4 bases from V and 7 bases from J; bases unmatched to any gene: 5. The CDR3 covers 12 residues. Germline values: CDR1 GTSNPN, CDR2 SVGIG (reference sequence). As DNA, the CDR3 is TGTGCCTGGAAGGGACAGGTCATTGAAGCTTTCTTT. Its translation: CAWKGQVIEAFF.

The rearrangement links TRBV6-5 to TRBJ1-1, with D perhaps matching TRBD1 (6 bases). This CDR3 region has 14 residues. Per the germline V gene, CDR1 is MNHEY and CDR2 is SVGAGI. Trimming cost V 7 bases and J 8 bases, with 20 bases left between them. The CDR3 sequence is CASTEGLQGTEAFF. For the CDR3, the DNA is TGTGCCAGCACCGAAGGCCTACAGGGCACCGAAGCTTTCTTT.

V gene TRBV5-1 combines with J gene TRBJ1-2; tentative D call: TRBD1 (5 bases). There are 14 residues in the CDR3. Trimming removed 2 bases from V and 8 bases from J, with 16 bases in between. The germline CDR1 and CDR2 sequences are SGHRS and YFSETQ. The DNA for the CDR3 is TGCGCCAGCAGCTTCCCCGGGGCGCGGGAAGGCTACACCTTC. Translating it yields CASSFPGAREGYTF.

As concerns this clone: The sample has other DNA sequences that encode this CDR3 too. The chain uses TRBV27 and TRBJ1-2; no reliable D call. The CDR3 totals 13 residues. CDR1 MNHEY and CDR2 SMNVEV come from the germline V gene (reference sequence). The ends were cut back, 5 bases at V and 1 base at J, with 8 bases in the middle. The CDR3 sequence is CASSPTDNYGYTF. The CDR3 DNA follows: TGTGCCAGCAGTCCCACTGATAACTATGGCTACACCTTC.

This clone was detected only once. CDR3 residues: CASSLAGGTSIVNEQFF. In nucleotides, the CDR3 is TGTGCCAGCAGCTTAGCGGGCGGGACTAGTATTGTTAATGAGCAGTTCTTC. The chain recombines TRBV7-8 with TRBJ2-1, with 8 bases aligning to TRBD2. Germline-derived CDR1 and CDR2 are SGHVS and FQNEAQ. V shed 0 bases, J shed 7 bases, and the junction held 11 bases outside the gene matches. The CDR3 is made up of 17 amino acids. Full variable domain (rest looked up from reference TRBV7-8 and TRBJ2-1): GAGVSQSPRYKVAKRGQDVALRCDPISGHVSLFWYQQALGQGPEFLTYFQNEAQLDKSGLPSDRFFAERPEGSVSTLKIQRTQQEDSAVYLCASSLAGGTSIVNEQFFGPGTRLTVL.

For the CDR3, the DNA is TGTGCCACCAGTGACAGTACCACCGAGCAGTACTTC. Translation gives CATSDSTTEQYF. The chain uses TRBV24-1 and TRBJ2-7; D remains unclear. V was clipped by 4 bases and J by 6 bases, with 9 bases between them. Germline CDR1 reads KGHDR; CDR2 reads SFDVKD. The CDR3 is 12 amino acids.

V and J are TRBV7-9 and TRBJ1-1, with no clear D. The CDR3 has 12 amino acids. CDR1 is SEHNR, CDR2 FQNEAQ, per germline (reference sequence). The V and J ends lost 3 bases and 5 bases respectively, with 7 bases between them. The CDR3 region is CASSFTGTEAFF. CDR3 in DNA: TGTGCCAGCAGCTTTACGGGAACTGAAGCTTTCTTT.

This rearrangement joins TRBV6-5 to TRBJ2-7; TRBD1 matches 7 bases. The V gene end was trimmed by 8 bases and the J gene end by 5 bases; junction bases not matched to a gene: 6. The CDR3 is made up of 12 amino acids. Germline CDR1 MNHEY, CDR2 SVGAGI. CDR3 region: CASLTGNHEQYF. CDR3 DNA sequence: TGTGCCAGCTTGACAGGGAACCACGAGCAGTACTTC.

This chain links TRBV3-1 (or the pseudogene TRBV3-2) with TRBJ2-3; 12 bases map to TRBD2. CDR1 and CDR2 (germline): LGHDT, YNNKEL (reference sequence). The V gene end was trimmed by 4 bases and the J gene end by 5 bases; junction bases not matched to a gene: 4. The CDR3 sequence is 15 residues long. Written as DNA, the CDR3 is TGTGCCAGCAGCCCGAGACTAGCGGGAGTAGATACGCAGTATTTT. Its protein is CASSPRLAGVDTQYF.

The chain's CDR3 is CASNEGTSGAYEQYF. DNA for the CDR3: TGTGCCAGCAACGAGGGGACTAGCGGGGCGTACGAGCAGTACTTC. The V and J genes are TRBV6-6 and TRBJ2-7, with 13 bases aligning to TRBD2. This CDR3 comprises 15 residues. Germline-derived CDR1 and CDR2 are MNHNY and SVGAGI (reference sequence). V trimming: 7 bases; J trimming: 4 bases; junction bases outside the gene matches: 7.

The V call is TRBV27, the J call TRBJ2-2; 7 nucleotides agree with TRBD2. The ends lost 6 bases at V and 10 bases at J; junction bases unmatched: 11. Looked up from germline, CDR1 is MNHEY and CDR2 is SMNVEV (reference sequence). CDR3 size: 14 residues. CDR3: CASRPGLGQLELFF. For the CDR3, the DNA is TGTGCCAGCAGGCCCGGACTAGGGCAACTGGAGCTGTTTTTT.